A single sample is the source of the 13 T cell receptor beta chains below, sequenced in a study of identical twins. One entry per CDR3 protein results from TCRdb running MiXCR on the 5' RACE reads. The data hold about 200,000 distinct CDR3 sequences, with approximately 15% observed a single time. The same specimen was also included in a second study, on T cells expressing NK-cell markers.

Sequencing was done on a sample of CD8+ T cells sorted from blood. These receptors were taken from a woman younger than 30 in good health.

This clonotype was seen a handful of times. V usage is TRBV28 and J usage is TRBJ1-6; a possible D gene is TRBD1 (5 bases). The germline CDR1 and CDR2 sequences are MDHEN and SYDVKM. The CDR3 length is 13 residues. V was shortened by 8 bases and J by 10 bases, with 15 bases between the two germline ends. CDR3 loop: CASRQGSGSPLHF. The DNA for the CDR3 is TGTGCCAGCCGCCAGGGTAGTGGGTCACCCCTCCACTTT.

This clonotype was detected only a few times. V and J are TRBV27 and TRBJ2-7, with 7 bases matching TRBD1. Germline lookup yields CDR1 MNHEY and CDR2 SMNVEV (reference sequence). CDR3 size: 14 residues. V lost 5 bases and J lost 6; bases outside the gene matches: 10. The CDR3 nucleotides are TGTGCCAGCAGTCGACAGGGCATCGGAGGCGAGCAGTACTTC. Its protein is CASSRQGIGGEQYF.

Here the CDR3 DNA reads TGTGCCAGCAGCGCCGGGGGTAGCGGAATAGATGAGCAGTTCTTC. Translation gives CASSAGGSGIDEQFF. This chain links TRBV9 with TRBJ2-1; possible D gene TRBD2, 6 bases. Germline V lookup: CDR1 SGDLS, CDR2 YYNGEE. This CDR3 spans 15 amino acids. The ends were cut back, 3 bases at V and 8 bases at J, with 18 bases in the middle. The variable domain in full, with the rest retrieved from reference TRBV9 and TRBJ2-1, is DSGVTQTPKHLITATGQRVTLRCSPRSGDLSVYWYQQSLDQGLQFLIQYYNGEERAKGNILERFSAQQFPDLHSELNLSSLELGDSALYFCASSAGGSGIDEQFFGPGTRLTVL.

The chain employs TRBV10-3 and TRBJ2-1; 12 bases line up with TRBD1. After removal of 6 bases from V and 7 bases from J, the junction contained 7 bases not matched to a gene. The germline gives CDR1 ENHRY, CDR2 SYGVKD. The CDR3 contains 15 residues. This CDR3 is CAIRGDRGLANEQFF. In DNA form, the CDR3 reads TGTGCCATCAGAGGGGACAGGGGGCTTGCAAATGAGCAGTTCTTC.

CDR3 region: CASSPLREQPQHF. Here the CDR3 DNA reads TGTGCCAGCAGTCCGCTCAGGGAACAGCCCCAGCATTTT. The chain couples TRBV12-3 or TRBV12-4 to TRBJ1-5; D is perhaps TRBD1 (5 bases). Between the trimmed V and J ends, which lost 5 bases and 7 bases, there was a span of 12 bases. This CDR3 contains 13 residues.

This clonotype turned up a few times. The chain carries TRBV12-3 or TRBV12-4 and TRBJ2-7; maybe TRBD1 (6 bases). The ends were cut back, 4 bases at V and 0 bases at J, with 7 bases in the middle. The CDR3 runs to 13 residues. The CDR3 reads CASSSGVSYEQYF. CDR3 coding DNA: TGTGCCAGCAGTTCAGGGGTCTCCTACGAGCAGTACTTC.

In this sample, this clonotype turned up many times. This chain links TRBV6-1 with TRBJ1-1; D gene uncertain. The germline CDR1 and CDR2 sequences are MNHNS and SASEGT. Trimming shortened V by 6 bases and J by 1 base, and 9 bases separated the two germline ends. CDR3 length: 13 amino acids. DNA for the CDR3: TGTGCCAGCAGGAATACAAGGAACACTGAAGCTTTCTTT. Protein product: CASRNTRNTEAFF.

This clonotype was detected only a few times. The CDR3 nucleotides are TGTGCCAGCAGCGTATACTCGGGAGTAGACGAGCAGTTCTTC. It specifies CASSVYSGVDEQFF. The chain couples TRBV9 to TRBJ2-1; D is possibly TRBD2 (6 bases). V lost 1 base and J 10 bases, leaving 15 bases between the germline ends. The CDR3 consists of 14 residues. Germline-derived CDR1 and CDR2 are SGDLS and YYNGEE.

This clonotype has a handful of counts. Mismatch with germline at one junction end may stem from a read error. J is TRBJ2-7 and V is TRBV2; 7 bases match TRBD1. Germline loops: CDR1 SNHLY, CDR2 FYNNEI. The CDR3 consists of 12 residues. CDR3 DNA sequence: TGTGCCAGCAATGAAGGGGGCTATGAGCAGTACTTC. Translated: CASNEGGYEQYF.

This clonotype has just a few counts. As DNA, the CDR3 is TGTGCCTGGGGGTACAGGGCGGGGTCCTACGAGCAGTACTTC. The encoded protein is CAWGYRAGSYEQYF. The chain recombines TRBV30 with TRBJ2-7; possibly TRBD1 or TRBD2 for D (6 bases each). The CDR3 spans 14 residues. The germline gives CDR1 GTSNPN, CDR2 SVGIG (reference sequence). Between the trimmed V and J ends, which lost 5 bases and 1 base, there was a span of 15 bases. The entire variable domain, with the rest obtained from reference TRBV30 and TRBJ2-7, is as follows: SQTIHQWPATLVQPVGSPLSLECTVEGTSNPNLYWYRQAAGRGLQLLFYSVGIGQISSEVPQNLSASRPQDRQFILSSKKLLLSDSGFYLCAWGYRAGSYEQYFGPGTRLTVT.

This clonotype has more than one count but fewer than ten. CDR3 in amino acids: CASMVGTVGTDTQYF. The CDR3 DNA reads TGTGCCAGCATGGTAGGGACAGTTGGCACAGATACGCAGTATTTT. The chain is built from TRBV7-3 and TRBJ2-3, with 7 bases fitting TRBD1. CDR3 length: 15 amino acids. Germline lookup yields CDR1 SGHTA and CDR2 FQGTGA. V shed 7 bases, J shed 1 base, and the junction held 8 bases outside the gene matches.

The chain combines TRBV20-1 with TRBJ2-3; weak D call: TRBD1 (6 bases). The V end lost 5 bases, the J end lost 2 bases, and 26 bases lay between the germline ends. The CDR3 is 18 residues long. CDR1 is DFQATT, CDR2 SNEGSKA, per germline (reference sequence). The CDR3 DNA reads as TGCAGTGCTTACCGGGACATCTCGTCAGATTGGGACACAGATACGCAGTATTTT. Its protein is CSAYRDISSDWDTDTQYF.

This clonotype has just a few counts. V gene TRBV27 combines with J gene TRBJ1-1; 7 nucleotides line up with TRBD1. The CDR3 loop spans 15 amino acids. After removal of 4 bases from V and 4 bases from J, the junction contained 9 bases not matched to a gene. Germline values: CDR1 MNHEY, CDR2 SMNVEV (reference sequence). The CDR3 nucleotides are TGTGCCAGCAGTTGGTTACAGGGGTCAAGCACTGAAGCTTTCTTT. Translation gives CASSWLQGSSTEAFF.